The 30 T cell receptor beta chains listed next were all sequenced from one sample in a study of T cell responses to AZD1222 COVID-19 vaccine. TCRdb's table, derived via immunoSEQ multiplex PCR, lists solely in-frame clones and lacks some. The profile shows about 190,000 clones, about 94% of them singletons. Sequencing used peripheral blood, obtained on day 0 of AZD1222 vaccination. These receptors originate from an adult in good health.

The chain is built from TRBV27 and TRBJ2-7, with 7 bases identical to TRBD1. This CDR3 contains 13 residues. V lost 3 bases to trimming and J lost 4 bases; unmatched junction nucleotides: 3. CDR1 MNHEY and CDR2 SMNVEV come from the germline V gene (reference sequence). CDR3 sequence: CASSFTGDYEQYF. CDR3 in DNA: TGTGCCAGCAGTTTCACAGGGGATTACGAGCAGTACTTC.

V usage is TRBV12-3 or TRBV12-4 and J usage is TRBJ2-2, with TRBD1 identical over 9 bases. J lost 11 bases, V lost 8 bases, and 9 bases had no gene match. CDR3 length: 13 residues. In DNA form, the CDR3 reads TGTGCCAGCGCCCGGGACAGGGATGGCGAGCTGTTTTTT. This gives the protein CASARDRDGELFF.

The chain uses TRBV18 and TRBJ2-2; 8 nucleotides align to TRBD1. V lost 3 bases, J lost 6 bases, and 21 bases stayed unmatched. Per germline, CDR1 KGHSH and CDR2 LQKENI. This CDR3 is 20 amino acids long. CDR3 sequence (DNA): TGTGCCAGCTCACCCGGACAGGGTTCTGTTTGTCGGCCCGGGGCCGGGGAGCTGTTTTTT. It translates to CASSPGQGSVCRPGAGELFF.

The chain carries TRBV5-6 and TRBJ1-6; D gene unclear. Germline loops: CDR1 SGHDT, CDR2 YYEEEE. The germline V and J ends were trimmed by 0 bases and 4 bases, with 14 bases remaining between them. This CDR3 comprises 17 residues. CDR3 DNA: TGTGCCAGCAGCTTGGATGCCACCTTCGTTTATAATTCACCCCTCCACTTT. Translating it yields CASSLDATFVYNSPLHF.

The J gene is TRBJ2-7, the V gene TRBV18, with D perhaps matching TRBD1 (6 bases). Germline values: CDR1 KGHSH, CDR2 LQKENI. This CDR3 spans 16 amino acids. V lost 1 base to trimming and J lost 5 bases, with 18 bases between them. The CDR3 loop is CASSPRGPQGINEQYF. Here the CDR3 DNA reads TGTGCCAGCTCACCACGGGGCCCACAGGGAATCAACGAGCAGTACTTC.

The chain links TRBV15 to TRBJ2-3; D unresolved. Trimming removed 0 bases at V and 4 bases at J, with 8 bases between. The CDR3 runs to 14 residues. CDR1 is LNHNV, CDR2 YYDKDF, per germline (reference sequence). CDR3 protein: CATSRDFGSDTQYF. CDR3 nucleotide sequence: TGTGCCACCAGCAGAGATTTTGGGTCAGATACGCAGTATTTT.

This clone occurred once. The rearrangement uses TRBV4-1 and TRBJ2-1; weak D call: TRBD1 (6 bases). CDR1 is MGHRA, CDR2 YSYEKL, per germline. V was trimmed by 4 bases and J by 10 bases, leaving 11 bases between them. The CDR3 totals 12 residues. Written as DNA, the CDR3 is TGCGCCAGCAGCCTCAGGGGTGAAGAGCAGTTCTTC. It specifies CASSLRGEEQFF.

This chain uses TRBV5-8 with TRBJ2-7; TRBD1 is a possible D gene (5 bases). Trimming pared 2 bases from V and 2 bases from J, leaving 8 bases between. The CDR3 consists of 13 residues. The germline V gene encodes CDR1 SGHTS and CDR2 YDEGEE. The CDR3 nucleotides read TGTGCCAGCAGCTTAACGGACACCTACGAGCAGTACTTC. This encodes CASSLTDTYEQYF.

This rearrangement joins TRBV27 to TRBJ1-4; 8 bases are shared with TRBD1. The J segment lost 7 bases and the V segment lost 3 bases, leaving 7 bases of the junction unmatched. Germline values: CDR1 MNHEY, CDR2 SMNVEV (reference sequence). This CDR3 has 15 residues. CDR3 DNA: TGTGCCAGCAGTTTGCTCGGGACAGGTGGTGAAAAACTGTTTTTT. Its protein product is CASSLLGTGGEKLFF.

The chain links TRBV5-8 to TRBJ1-1; D is unresolved. Germline V CDR1 and CDR2: SGHTS, YDEGEE. The CDR3 totals 13 residues. Trimming removed 2 bases from V and 4 bases from J, with 9 bases in between. CDR3: CASSFNRGTEAFF. The CDR3 bases are TGTGCCAGCAGCTTTAACCGGGGCACTGAAGCTTTCTTT. Full variable domain (rest looked up from reference TRBV5-8 and TRBJ1-1): EAGVTQSPTHLIKTRGQQATLRCSPISGHTSVYWYQQALGLGLQFLLWYDEGEERNRGNFPPRFSGRQFPNYSSELNVNALELEDSALYLCASSFNRGTEAFFGQGTRLTVV.

The J gene is TRBJ1-3, the V gene TRBV11-2, with D tentatively TRBD1 (5 bases). The germline gives CDR1 SGHAT, CDR2 FQNNGV. Deletions cut 6 bases from V and 6 bases from J, with 18 bases between. The CDR3 runs 15 residues. The chain's CDR3 is CASRFDSTSLNTIYF. The CDR3 DNA reads as TGTGCCAGCAGGTTTGACAGTACCTCTCTAAACACCATATATTTT. Full variable domain (rest looked up from reference TRBV11-2 and TRBJ1-3): EAGVAQSPRYKIIEKRQSVAFWCNPISGHATLYWYQQILGQGPKLLIQFQNNGVVDDSQLPKDRFSAERLKGVDSTLKIQPAKLEDSAVYLCASRFDSTSLNTIYFGEGSWLTVV.

A few counts support this clone. This chain uses TRBV6-5 with TRBJ2-7, with D perhaps TRBD1 or TRBD2 (6 bases each). The CDR3 spans 15 residues. V was shortened by 2 bases and J by 6 bases, with 17 bases between the two germline ends. Looked up from germline, CDR1 is MNHEY and CDR2 is SVGAGI. The chain's CDR3 is CASSYTWDTEGEQYF. The CDR3 coding sequence is TGTGCCAGCAGTTACACCTGGGACACGGAGGGCGAGCAGTACTTC.

In the case of this clone: The same CDR3 can be traced to other DNA sequences in this sample. J is TRBJ2-1 and V is TRBV2, with 13 bases fitting TRBD2. The V gene end was trimmed by 6 bases and the J gene end by 7 bases; junction bases not matched to a gene: 6. The CDR3 consists of 15 residues. The germline V gene has CDR1 SNHLY and CDR2 FYNNEI. In nucleotides, the CDR3 is TGTGCCAGCAGGGGACTAGCGGGAAGTCGTAATGAGCAGTTCTTC. Protein sequence: CASRGLAGSRNEQFF. Drawing the rest from reference TRBV2 and TRBJ2-1, the complete variable domain is EPEVTQTPSHQVTQMGQEVILRCVPISNHLYFYWYRQILGQKVEFLVSFYNNEISEKSEIFDDQFSVERPDGSNFTLKIRSTKLEDSAMYFCASRGLAGSRNEQFFGPGTRLTVL.

V usage is TRBV28 and J usage is TRBJ1-3; TRBD1 matches at 7 bases. V dropped 1 base and J dropped 0; count of bases not matched to a gene: 3. Germline V gives CDR1 MDHEN, CDR2 SYDVKM. CDR3 size: 16 residues. Here the CDR3 DNA reads TGTGCCAGCAGTTTATCAGGGGGGGTCTCTGGAAACACCATATATTTT. Protein: CASSLSGGVSGNTIYF.

This clone appeared once. This chain connects TRBV19 to TRBJ2-1; 8 bases match TRBD2. Losses at the gene ends were 3 bases for V and 3 bases for J; bases not matched to a gene: 4. The CDR3 extends over 15 amino acids. CDR1 is LNHDA, CDR2 SQIVND, per germline (reference sequence). CDR3 nucleotide sequence: TGTGCCAGTAGTATGATTAGCGGGGACTACAATGAGCAGTTCTTC. Encoded protein: CASSMISGDYNEQFF.

This clone occurred once. The rearrangement uses TRBV28 and TRBJ2-1, with 7 nucleotides matching TRBD2. Germline V gives CDR1 MDHEN, CDR2 SYDVKM. The J segment lost 3 bases and the V segment lost 4 bases, leaving 6 bases of the junction unmatched. The CDR3 is made up of 15 amino acids. The CDR3: CASSSAGLFYNEQFF. The CDR3 region has the DNA TGTGCCAGCAGTTCCGCGGGACTATTCTACAATGAGCAGTTCTTC.

The CDR3 bases are TGTGCCAGCAGCCCCTCGGCGCCGGGAAATGAGCAGTTCTTC. This sequence encodes CASSPSAPGNEQFF. The chain links TRBV7-9 to TRBJ2-1; possibly TRBD2 for D (5 bases). Trimming stripped 5 bases from V and 7 bases from J, with 15 bases between. The CDR3 spans 14 residues. Germline assignment: CDR1 SEHNR and CDR2 FQNEAQ (reference sequence).

V is TRBV29-1 and J is TRBJ2-1; TRBD2 matches at 9 bases. V lost 4 bases and J lost 3; bases outside the gene matches: 4. The germline CDR1 and CDR2 sequences are SQVTM and ANQGSEA. The CDR3 is 14 amino acids. The CDR3 reads CSVGREGLYNEQFF. CDR3 DNA: TGCAGCGTTGGGCGGGAGGGCCTCTACAATGAGCAGTTCTTC.

V usage is TRBV30 and J usage is TRBJ2-7; 8 bases are a match to TRBD2. Germline V CDR1 and CDR2: GTSNPN, SVGIG (reference sequence). The trim removed 8 bases at V and 3 bases at J, leaving 9 bases unmatched. The CDR3 consists of 13 residues. CDR3 sequence (DNA): TGTGCCAGCCATTCGGGGGGGAACTACGAGCAGTACTTC. Its protein product is CASHSGGNYEQYF.

The rearrangement joins TRBV10-3 to TRBJ2-7; the D gene is possibly TRBD1 (6 bases). CDR1 and CDR2 (germline): ENHRY, SYGVKD. The CDR3 has 13 residues. The V end lost 11 bases, the J end lost 1 base, and 15 bases lay between the germline ends. CDR3 coding DNA: TGTGCCTCTTCAACGGACAGATCCTACGAGCAGTACTTC. This codes for CASSTDRSYEQYF.

The rearrangement uses TRBV7-3 and TRBJ2-1; 13 bases align to TRBD2. CDR3 size: 16 residues. J was trimmed by 9 bases and V by 5 bases; bases with no gene match: 10. Germline CDR1 SGHTA, CDR2 FQGTGA. CDR3 nucleotides: TGTGCCAGCAGCGAACTAGCGGGAGGGAGGAAGGGTGAGCAGTTCTTC. Protein: CASSELAGGRKGEQFF.

The chain uses TRBV5-1 and TRBJ1-2; no definite D call. CDR1 SGHRS and CDR2 YFSETQ come from the germline V gene. V was clipped by 4 bases and J by 7 bases, with 11 bases between them. This CDR3 comprises 12 residues. The CDR3 bases are TGCGCCAGCAGCCCTGATAGAATTGGCTACACCTTC. Its translation is CASSPDRIGYTF.

The V gene is TRBV5-3, the J gene TRBJ1-1; D is ambiguous. TRBV5-3 is an open reading frame whose function is uncertain. This CDR3 region has 12 residues. Trimming pared 0 bases from V and 5 bases from J, leaving 5 bases between. CDR3 DNA: TGTGCCAGAAGCTTGGACGTAACTGAAGCTTTCTTT. Translation gives CARSLDVTEAFF.

This clone was observed a single time. The chain joins TRBV3-1 (or the pseudogene TRBV3-2) to TRBJ2-7; no clear D. This CDR3 region has 15 residues. The germline V gene encodes CDR1 LGHDT and CDR2 YNNKEL (reference sequence). V dropped 1 base and J dropped 0 bases, with 10 bases sitting between them. The CDR3 region has the DNA TGTGCCAGCAGCCAAGGTCGGCGGAGCTCCTACGAGCAGTACTTC. Encoded protein: CASSQGRRSSYEQYF.

This chain connects TRBV2 to TRBJ1-3, with D maybe TRBD1 (6 bases). This CDR3 spans 16 amino acids. Deletions cut 7 bases from V and 0 bases from J, with 16 bases between. In germline, CDR1 is SNHLY, CDR2 FYNNEI. The CDR3 bases are TGTGCCAGCAAAAATTGGACAGCTCTCTCTGGAAACACCATATATTTT. This encodes CASKNWTALSGNTIYF. The variable domain in full, completed from reference TRBV2 and TRBJ1-3, reads EPEVTQTPSHQVTQMGQEVILRCVPISNHLYFYWYRQILGQKVEFLVSFYNNEISEKSEIFDDQFSVERPDGSNFTLKIRSTKLEDSAMYFCASKNWTALSGNTIYFGEGSWLTVV.

The chain employs TRBV19 and TRBJ1-3; D ambiguous. Trimming removed 3 bases from V and 0 bases from J, with 9 bases in between. The CDR3 runs 15 residues. CDR1 is LNHDA, CDR2 SQIVND, per germline (reference sequence). The CDR3 DNA reads TGTGCCAGTAGTATCGTGCGGGTCTCTGGAAACACCATATATTTT. Protein sequence: CASSIVRVSGNTIYF.

The gene calls are TRBV5-1 and TRBJ2-7, with 10 bases fitting TRBD1. The CDR3 is 16 residues long. Germline CDR1 SGHRS, CDR2 YFSETQ. V gave up 4 bases and J gave up 2 bases; unmatched junction bases: 9. DNA of the CDR3: TGCGCCAGCAGCAGTCCCGGGACAGGGGTTACCTACGAGCAGTACTTC. This gives the protein CASSSPGTGVTYEQYF.

The chain recombines TRBV5-1 with TRBJ1-2; possible D gene TRBD1, 5 bases. This CDR3 region has 13 residues. V was cut by 0 bases and J by 7 bases, with 10 bases left in between. Germline loops: CDR1 SGHRS, CDR2 YFSETQ. The CDR3 bases are TGCGCCAGCAGCTTGGATCTAGGGGTTGGCTACACCTTC. This encodes CASSLDLGVGYTF.

This chain joins TRBV9 and TRBJ2-5; D remains unclear. Trimming shortened V by 0 bases and J by 5 bases, and 11 bases separated the two germline ends. In germline, CDR1 is SGDLS, CDR2 YYNGEE. The CDR3 sequence is 14 residues long. The DNA for the CDR3 is TGTGCCAGCAGCGTAGTGGCCGCTGGGGAGACCCAGTACTTC. Translating it yields CASSVVAAGETQYF.

The V gene is TRBV5-4, the J gene TRBJ2-3; 8 nucleotides match TRBD1. The germline V gene has CDR1 SGHNT and CDR2 YYREEE (reference sequence). V lost 4 bases, J lost 0 bases, and 7 bases stayed unmatched. CDR3 length equals 16 residues. This chain's CDR3 is CASSDRDRSSTDTQYF. The CDR3 region has the DNA TGTGCCAGCAGCGACCGGGACAGGTCTAGCACAGATACGCAGTATTTT.